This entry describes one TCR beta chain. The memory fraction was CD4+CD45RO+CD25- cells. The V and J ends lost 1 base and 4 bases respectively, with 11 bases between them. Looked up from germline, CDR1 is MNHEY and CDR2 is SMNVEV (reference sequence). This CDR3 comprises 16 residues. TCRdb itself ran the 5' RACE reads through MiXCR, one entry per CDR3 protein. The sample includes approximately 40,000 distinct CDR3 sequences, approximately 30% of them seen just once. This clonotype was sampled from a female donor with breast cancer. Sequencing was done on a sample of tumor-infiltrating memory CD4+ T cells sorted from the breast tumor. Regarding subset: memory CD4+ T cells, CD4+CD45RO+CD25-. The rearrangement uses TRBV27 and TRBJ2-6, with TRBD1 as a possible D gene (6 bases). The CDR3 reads CASSLLGGTGANVLTF. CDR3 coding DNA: TGTGCCAGCAGTTTATTAGGGGGAACCGGGGCCAACGTCCTGACTTTC.